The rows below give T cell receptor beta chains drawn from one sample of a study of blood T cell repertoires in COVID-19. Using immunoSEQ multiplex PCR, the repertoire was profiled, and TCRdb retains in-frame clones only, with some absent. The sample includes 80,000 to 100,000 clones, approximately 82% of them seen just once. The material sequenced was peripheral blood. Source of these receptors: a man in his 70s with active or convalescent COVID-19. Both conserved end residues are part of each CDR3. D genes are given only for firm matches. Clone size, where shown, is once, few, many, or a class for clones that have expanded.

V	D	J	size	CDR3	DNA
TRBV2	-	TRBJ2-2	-	CASSEMGYTGELFF	TGTGCCAGCAGTGAAATGGGCTACACCGGGGAGCTGTTTTTT
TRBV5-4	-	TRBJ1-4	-	CASSLGGTTNEKLFF	TGTGCCAGCAGCTTGGGGGGCACAACTAATGAAAAACTGTTTTTT
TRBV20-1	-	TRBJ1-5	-	CSASIRGYSNQPQHF	TGCAGTGCTAGTATTAGGGGGTATAGCAATCAGCCCCAGCATTTT
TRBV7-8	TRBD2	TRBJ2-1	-	CASSRPGTNNEQFF	TGTGCCAGCAGCAGACCAGGGACTAACAATGAGCAGTTCTTC
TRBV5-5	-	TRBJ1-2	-	CASGDTNYGYTF	TGTGCCAGCGGGGACACAAACTATGGCTACACCTTC
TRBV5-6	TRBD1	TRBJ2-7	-	CASSLGQGDEQYF	TGTGCCAGCAGCTTGGGACAGGGGGACGAGCAGTACTTC
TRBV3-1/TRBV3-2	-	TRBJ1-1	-	CASSQATGTEAFF	TGTGCCAGCAGCCAAGCAACAGGGACTGAAGCTTTCTTT
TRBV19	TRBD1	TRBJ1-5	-	CASRDRGSSNQPQHF	TGTGCCAGTCGTGACAGGGGGTCGAGCAATCAGCCCCAGCATTTT
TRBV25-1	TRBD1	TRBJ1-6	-	CASSGGQGYNSPLHF	TGTGCCAGCAGTGGCGGACAGGGGTATAATTCACCCCTCCACTTT
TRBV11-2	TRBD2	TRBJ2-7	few	CASSLGASGGSYEQYF	TGTGCCAGCAGCTTAGGGGCTAGCGGGGGATCCTACGAGCAGTACTTC
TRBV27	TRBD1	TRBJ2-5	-	CASSPNPGQNQETQYF	TGTGCCAGCAGTCCTAACCCGGGACAGAACCAAGAGACCCAGTACTTC
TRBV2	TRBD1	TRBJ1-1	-	CASKGAPESEAFF	TGTGCCAGCAAGGGGGCGCCGGAATCTGAAGCTTTCTTT
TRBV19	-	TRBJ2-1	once	CASSIATSFLPFF	TGTGCCAGTAGTATAGCAACTAGCTTTCTGCCGTTCTTC
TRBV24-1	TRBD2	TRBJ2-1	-	CATGASGGNEQFF	TGTGCCACGGGGGCTAGCGGGGGTAATGAGCAGTTCTTC
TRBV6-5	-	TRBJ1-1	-	CASTDTEAFF	TGTGCCAGCACCGACACTGAAGCTTTCTTT
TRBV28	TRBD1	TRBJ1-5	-	CASSIPLTGIQPQHF	TGTGCCAGCAGCATACCATTGACAGGGATTCAGCCCCAGCATTTT